Below, 18 T cell receptor beta chains from the same sample are listed, as sequenced in a study of monozygotic twins with inflammatory bowel disease. TCRdb reprocessed the 5' RACE reads; each CDR3 protein has one entry and no DNA is given. The sample features a few hundred thousand distinct CDR3 sequences, with 2.5% to 3% in its top ten. Material: blood. The receptors come from a human donor with ulcerative colitis or Crohn's disease, or a healthy co-twin of an affected twin (not recorded which).

This chain connects TRBV6-6 to TRBJ1-1; TCRdb proposes TRBD1, but this gene call is untestable without DNA. The CDR3 spans 14 residues. CDR1 MNHNY and CDR2 SVGAGI come from the germline V gene (reference sequence). The CDR3 is CASRPDREGTEAFF.

The CDR3 spells CASSSWDRVGYTF. V and J are TRBV27 and TRBJ1-2; TCRdb returns TRBD1, unconfirmable since there is no DNA. The CDR3 covers 13 residues. Per germline, CDR1 MNHEY and CDR2 SMNVEV (reference sequence).

J is TRBJ1-2 and V is TRBV5-6. Germline V gene lookup returns CDR1 SGHDT and CDR2 YYEEEE. The CDR3 contains 13 residues. This CDR3 is CASGRLESLGYTF.

The chain has TRBV7-2 and TRBJ2-3; there is no DNA to check the TCRdb D call of TRBD2. Germline-derived CDR1 and CDR2 are SGHTA and FQGNSA. The CDR3 loop spans 17 amino acids. The CDR3 protein is CASSPPRSGVRTDTQYF.

The chain links TRBV7-2 to TRBJ1-1. CDR3 length: 15 amino acids. Per the germline V gene, CDR1 is SGHTA and CDR2 is FQGNSA. The CDR3 loop reads CASSLGGGMNTEAFF.

The chain combines TRBV7-2 with TRBJ2-7; TCRdb proposes TRBD2, but this gene call is untestable without DNA. The CDR3 is 17 residues long. Germline V CDR1 and CDR2: SGHTA, FQGNSA. This CDR3 is CASSFGPSGSSPYEQYF.

This CDR3 reads CASSLGVLNEQFF. The J gene is TRBJ2-1, the V gene TRBV7-9. The CDR3 runs 13 residues. Germline-derived CDR1 and CDR2 are SEHNR and FQNEAQ (reference sequence).

The rearrangement uses TRBV10-2 and TRBJ2-7; TCRdb's D call of TRBD2 is untestable without DNA. The CDR3 sequence is 13 residues long. The germline CDR1 and CDR2 sequences are WSHSY and SAAADI. CDR3 loop: CASSTSETGEQYF.

The V call is TRBV7-3, the J call TRBJ2-1; TCRdb proposes TRBD1, but this gene call is untestable without DNA. The CDR3 totals 15 residues. From germline, CDR1 is SGHTA and CDR2 FQGTGA. The CDR3 sequence: CASSRDRGKYNEQFF. The full variable domain, in which reference TRBV7-3 and TRBJ2-1 provide the parts outside the CDR3, is GAGVSQTPSNKVTEKGKYVELRCDPISGHTALYWYRQSLGQGPEFLIYFQGTGAADDSGLPNDRFFAVRPEGSVSTLKIQRTERGDSAVYLCASSRDRGKYNEQFFGPGTRLTVL.

The V and J genes are TRBV19 and TRBJ2-2; TCRdb reports TRBD1, a call that lacks DNA to check it against. The CDR3 consists of 12 residues. CDR1 and CDR2 (germline): LNHDA, SQIVND (reference sequence). The CDR3 here is CASSQGDVELFF.

The genes are TRBV7-3 and TRBJ2-1; TCRdb selects TRBD1, and the lack of DNA leaves this call unchecked. CDR1 is SGHTA, CDR2 FQGTGA, per germline. This CDR3 contains 12 residues. CDR3: CASSYSGGEQFF.

The rearrangement links TRBV2 to TRBJ2-3; TCRdb's assignment of TRBD2 cannot be checked, as there is no DNA. Germline V gives CDR1 SNHLY, CDR2 FYNNEI. This CDR3 spans 15 amino acids. CDR3 sequence: CASRLTSGGLDTQYF.

This chain joins TRBV4-2 and TRBJ2-7; the D call from TCRdb, TRBD1, cannot be confirmed without DNA. Germline V gives CDR1 LGHNA, CDR2 YNFKEQ. The CDR3 loop spans 17 amino acids. CDR3 sequence: CASSQSRDFESSYEQYF.

The chain uses TRBV30 and TRBJ1-5. The CDR3 runs to 13 residues. Looked up from germline, CDR1 is GTSNPN and CDR2 is SVGIG (reference sequence). The CDR3 reads CAWSRGIDQPQHF.

The chain joins TRBV4-3 to TRBJ2-7. The CDR3 has 14 residues. Germline V lookup: CDR1 LGHNA, CDR2 YSLEER. This CDR3 is CASSQAVESYEQYF.

The rearrangement links TRBV12-3 or TRBV12-4 to TRBJ2-7; the TRBD1 assignment by TCRdb is unverifiable without DNA. This CDR3 spans 14 amino acids. CDR3 residues: CASSHRRGPGEQYF.

The chain has TRBV10-3 and TRBJ2-3; checking the TCRdb D call of TRBD1 is not possible without DNA. Looked up from germline, CDR1 is ENHRY and CDR2 is SYGVKD. The CDR3 spans 14 residues. The CDR3 sequence: CAISTGGYTDTQYF.

The V and J genes are TRBV20-1 and TRBJ1-2; TCRdb selects TRBD1, and the lack of DNA leaves this call unchecked. CDR1 DFQATT and CDR2 SNEGSKA come from the germline V gene (reference sequence). The CDR3 has 14 amino acids. The CDR3 here is CSAIPGGTNYGYTF.